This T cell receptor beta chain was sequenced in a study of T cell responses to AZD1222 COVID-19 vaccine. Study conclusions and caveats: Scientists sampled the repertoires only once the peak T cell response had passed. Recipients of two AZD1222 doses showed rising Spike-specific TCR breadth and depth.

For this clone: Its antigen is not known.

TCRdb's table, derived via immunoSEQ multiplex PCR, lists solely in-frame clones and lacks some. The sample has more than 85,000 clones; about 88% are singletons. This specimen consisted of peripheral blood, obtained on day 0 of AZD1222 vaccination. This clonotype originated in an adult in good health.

CDR3: CASSSPEGPTNEKLFF. The CDR3 coding sequence is TGTGCCAGCAGCTCCCCCGAGGGCCCAACTAATGAAAAACTGTTTTTT. The chain is built from TRBV28 and TRBJ1-4; no clear D gene. The CDR3 has 16 amino acids. Trimming removed 6 bases from V and 0 bases from J, with 14 bases in between. CDR1 and CDR2 from the germline V gene are MDHEN and SYDVKM.